Sequencing of this T cell receptor beta chain was carried out in a study of shared clonotypes between healthy human individuals (dated by TCRdb to 2020 to 2022). With regard to the full study: The cohort included three men and two women between 18 and 49 years of age. Libraries were prepared and TCR repertoires were sequenced by different laboratories using diverse techniques, in order to increase sequencing depth and limit assay-specific biases. Per donor, three plates each were used for CD4 naive and CD4 memory, two for CD8 naive, and one for CD8 memory. To estimate repertoire size and how much clonotype sharing occurs between individuals, the study deeply sequenced the blood TCR repertoires of 4 to 6 healthy adults. Between about 0.9 and 8.9 billion PBMCs per donor were obtained by leukapheresis. The paper as a whole reports these results and caveats: Only blood was sampled, and tissue TCR repertoires likely differ from those in blood. Even with the large sequencing depth, rarefaction of the sorted-subset datasets indicated that sequencing was incomplete. Pairwise subsampling led to the expectation that sequencing depth would affect the degree of clonotype sharing among donors. Because the study included a small number of donors, the genetic and exposure-history diversity represented was limited. Naive subsets generally had larger estimated clonotype richness than memory subsets did. Compared with non-shared clonotypes, the clonotypes found in all four sorted-subset donors had higher generation probabilities. Around 5% of naive CD4, roughly 3.6% of naive CD8, approximately 2.2% of memory CD4, and about 0.4% of memory CD8 clonotypes were shared across four donors.

Donors were healthy HIV-negative adults with no recently reported acute infections or vaccinations. Only Caucasian adults living in Nashville, Tennessee, USA were represented among the donors. CD4+ T cells were enriched by magnetic negative selection; naive cells were then positively selected on CD45RA, and the negative fraction formed the memory subset. Blood was collected by leukapheresis, and PBMCs were isolated by Ficoll-Histopaque density gradient centrifugation and then cryopreserved in liquid nitrogen vapor phase. Purity and quantity of every magnetically sorted T cell population were checked by analytical flow cytometry. Genomic DNA was isolated from each sorted fraction and quantified by UV absorbance on a Nanodrop 2000c. About this clone: Its cognate antigen has yet to be identified. Base qualities are not provided; no much larger clone lies one nucleotide away.

Using the deep immunoSEQ assay, multiplex PCR amplified TCR CDR3 regions from genomic DNA. Genomic DNA extracted from each cell subset was distributed evenly over all wells of several immunoSEQ 96-well plates, and each plate served as one replicate. For sorted subsets, 200 to 250 ng of genomic DNA, equivalent to around 30,000 T cell genomes, went into each replicate PCR. The purified libraries were quantified using a Qubit 3.0 fluorometer, sized with a Bioanalyzer 2100, and then quantified again using the KAPA Library Quantification kit. Every immunoSEQ 96-well plate was sequenced on a dedicated single-read 150-cycle Illumina NextSeq 550 flow cell. Per the original workflow: Because the immunoSEQ output held only junctional sequences and lacked quality scores, the filtering could not match the filtering applied to full-length reads. Sequences were annotated with PyIR, a Python wrapper for IgBLAST v1.9, and V/J genes and CDR3 were assigned using IMGT germline references. Reads were filtered out if the reads had weak V/J assignments (E-value above 1e-6), no CDR3, stop codons, out-of-frame junctions, or ambiguous translated residues. V3J clonotypes were defined as sequences sharing the same inferred V gene, J gene, and CDR3 amino acid sequence. Percentage overlap between repertoires was computed as shared unique clonotypes divided by the size of the smaller repertoire. Three approaches were used to assess repertoire richness: RTK rarefaction, the Chao1 estimator, and Recon v2.1 estimates of unobserved clonotypes. Generation probabilities were computed with OLGA for all TCRbeta clonotypes obtained by the gDNA method from four donors. TCRdb stores this immuneACCESS table with in-frame sequences only. Part of the clones is absent; in the studies checked, under half of the shortfall reflects unresolved V genes, and no reason is known for the rest. Clone size and the V and J calls come from that table; the DNA yielded D and trimming. For this sample there are about 1 million clones; about 75% appear just once. The ten largest account for 1.4% of the sample.

The CDR3 sequence holds 14 residues, the cysteine and phenylalanine included. The retained sequence is limited to the CDR3, 42 bases, with the frame set at the first base. From a lookup of the germline V gene, CDR1 and CDR2 are SGDLS and YYNGEE. The specimen was memory CD4+ T cells sorted from blood. The sample's cell subset or site label, in plain terms: CD45RA-negative fraction. This sequence uses TRBV9 and TRBJ2-5; a tentative D match to TRBD1 spans 6 bases. The tail of the sequence fits TRBJ2-7 better, so the J call may be wrong. The TCR comes from a man aged 18 to 30 in good health. Here the CDR3 is given as CASSPTTQGIEQYF. The DNA sequence reads TGTGCCAGCAGCCCGACGACTCAGGGGATCGAGCAGTACTTC.